The TCR beta chain under discussion was sequenced for a study of regulatory T cells in long-lasting Graves disease (dated by TCRdb to the early 2020s). At the level of the whole study: Newly diagnosed Graves' disease patients had taken antithyroid drugs for less than 3 months. Peripheral blood TCR sequencing and RNA sequencing compared persistent Graves' disease patients with newly diagnosed Graves' disease patients. The study was registered as a clinical trial and conducted in China. A total of roughly 35 samples were covered by TCR sequencing, comprising approximately 13 persistent and around 20 newly diagnosed Graves' disease patients.

The library was produced with multiplex PCR. Sequencing was performed on an Illumina HiSeq 4000. To build TCR beta libraries, CDR3 regions were amplified by Arm-PCR using iRepertoire HTBI primers. Gel purification was performed on PCR products prior to sequencing. On the authors' methods: Gene usage analysis of CDR3 amino acid clonotypes relied on the 55 to 80 TRBV and about 15 TRBJ segments identified across samples. COPE and FqMerger were used to merge filtered high-quality paired reads into contigs. BLAST was used to align contigs to IMGT TRBV, TRBD and TRBJ reference genes, and CDR3 was defined according to IMGT. Any clonotype with a frequency above 0.1% was counted as a highly expanded clone. Shannon entropy was used to measure repertoire diversity, and the Gini coefficient was used to measure V-J evenness. Public clonotypes were defined as clonotypes shared by more than one individual. TCRdb reran the public reads through fastp at Q25 and MiXCR, keeping productive beta chains. CDR3 protein duplicates are merged, each entry listing the most common genes and DNA. TCRdb, rather than the study authors, made the V and J calls. For this sample there are 680,000 or so distinct CDR3 sequences; around 17% appear just once. 15% to 20% of the sample is held by the ten biggest clonotypes.

Reading from cysteine to phenylalanine, the CDR3 counts 15 amino acids. The read is trimmed to its CDR3 DNA, 45 bases read in frame from base 1. From the germline V gene, CDR1 is SNHLY and CDR2 is FYNNEI. Compared with germline, V lacks 7 bases and J lacks 3 bases; bases without a gene match: 11. Sample time point, as interpreted from the label and publication: newly diagnosed GD, antithyroid drugs for less than 3 months. For both TCR sequencing and RNA sequencing, RNA was extracted from PBMCs using TRIzol. The diagnosis of Graves' disease followed American Thyroid Association guidelines. Patients for the study were recruited at an endocrinology department in Xi'an, China. Each patient gave 8.5 to 9.5 milliliters of peripheral blood, collected in an EDTA anticoagulant tube. PBMCs were isolated by Ficoll Paque Plus density gradient separation without further T cell sorting. An Agilent 2100 Bioanalyzer and agarose gel were used to assess RNA quality, and a NanoDrop 2000 was used to measure RNA concentration.

Points the paper makes about the study in general: The small sample size was acknowledged by the authors as a limitation that may reduce accuracy. More public clonotypes were shared among persistent patients (over 2,500) than among newly diagnosed patients (approximately 1,000). Peripheral blood alone was examined, since thyroid tissue, which constituted the primary lesion, could not be accessed. Preferential use of TRBV28, TRBJ1-2 and TRBJ2-5 was observed in persistent disease, whereas TRBV20-1 and TRBJ2-1 were favored in newly diagnosed disease. Only the TCR beta chain was sequenced and analyzed. Lower TCR Shannon entropy and fewer highly expanded clones were observed in persistent Graves' disease patients than in newly diagnosed patients, which suggested clonal expansion.

This clonotype has at least ten counts. The antigen it recognizes is unknown. No base qualities exist here, and no much larger clone lies one base off it. These records were also assigned to another study, of T cells in Graves' hyperthyroidism and ophthalmopathy. As described in the second report: Stable Graves' hyperthyroidism was defined as no progression to ophthalmopathy during 18 months of follow-up. Hyperthyroidism patients were newly diagnosed, with disease duration under 2 months, and aged 18 to 65 years. The study excluded patients with uncontrolled infections, other autoimmune diseases, pregnancy or lactation. Diagnoses were established on the basis of clinical symptoms, serum thyroxine and TRAb, thyroid ultrasound, and orbital computed tomography. The first round of RT-PCR for the TCR CDR3 was performed with the HTBI primer set and the Qiagen OneStep RT-PCR kit. Most expanded thyroid clonotypes (frequency above 0.001) were also detected in blood, a finding suggesting that blood repertoires may reflect thyroid immune responses. A 13 V-J signature model separated ophthalmopathy from stable hyperthyroidism, with approximately 87% sensitivity and 81.08% specificity in cross-validation and 80%/75% in testing. In validation, progression to ophthalmopathy was predicted by the model with around 70% sensitivity and 72.22% specificity, a median of about 6.8 months before onset. To identify TCR V-J signatures that set the groups apart, the researchers used a discovery cohort of 90 to 100 patients, made up of under 45 with Graves' ophthalmopathy and some 58 with stable Graves' hyperthyroidism. Whether ophthalmopathy could be predicted prospectively was tested in an independent validation cohort made up of 18 to 20 hyperthyroidism patients plus 17 patients who later progressed to ophthalmopathy. The 100 or so discovery patients were randomly split 7:3 into training and test sets. The study also compared thyroid tissue and blood T-cell repertoires from a handful of Graves' hyperthyroidism patients. After blood sampling, hyperthyroidism patients were treated with methimazole at a starting dose of 30 mg daily, and ophthalmopathy patients were treated with high-dose intravenous methylprednisolone. Libraries were constructed in a second round of multiplex PCR, after which size selection and purification were performed. Sequencing of the libraries was done on an Illumina HiSeq2000 using paired-end 100 bp reads. SOAPnuke was used to process the raw data, with reads discarded if the reads contained adapters or uncalled bases, had a mean Phred below 15, or lacked an exact constant-primer or identifier match. COPE v1.2.5 was used to merge high-quality paired reads, and clonotypes were defined as unique nucleotide sequences. MiTCR v1.1 was used to align clonotypes to the IMGT TRBV, TRBD and TRBJ reference segments. The analysis was restricted to V-J combinations with a frequency above 0.0001, which together covered about 99% of the repertoires. A TCS score was defined as the ratio of F50 (clonal expansion) to E x V (chaos), with BLOSUM62-based TCRdist applied between CDR3 peptides within each V-J. Welch's t-statistics and random forest reduced roughly 540 V-J features to 10 to 15, which were used in a naive Bayes classifier (R e1071). Sample size was not statistically predetermined, and investigators were not blinded to group allocation. The paper describes TCR Vbeta CDR3 sequencing of around 140 peripheral blood samples, made up of 43 ophthalmopathy patients, 70 to 75 hyperthyroidism patients and about 17 progressor patients.

The sample in question was peripheral blood mononuclear cells (PBMCs), obtained at new diagnosis, from a patient treated with antithyroid drugs. This TCR was sampled from a young woman with Graves disease. Donor details come from another sample of the same person, matched by shared clones. This sequence uses TRBV2 and TRBJ2-7; the central 8 bases match TRBD2. The CDR3 reads as follows: CASKRGGSGSYEQYF. The nucleotides read TGTGCCAGCAAAAGGGGGGGCAGCGGGAGCTACGAGCAGTACTTC.